This is a list of T cell receptor beta chains from one sample in a study of CD8+ T cells in alopecia areata. Profiled with immunoSEQ multiplex PCR; TCRdb holds only in-frame clones, not every one. The sample holds roughly 140,000 clones, 50% to 65% seen once. The sequencing here drew on CD8+ T cells sorted from blood, taken at week 0. These receptors came from a human donor with alopecia areata. Both conserved end residues are part of each CDR3. Each record gives: J gene, V gene, D gene, clone size, CDR3 DNA, CDR3 protein. The D gene is left open where the match is weak. Clone size appears in some rows only: once, few, many, or a class for an expanded clone.

J: TRBJ1-2; V: TRBV13; D: NA; size: NA; DNA: TGTGCCAGCAGCCCAAACGCTGGAATCTATGGCTACACCTTC; CDR3: CASSPNAGIYGYTF
J: TRBJ1-5; V: TRBV4-1; D: NA; size: NA; DNA: TGCGCCAGCAGCTCTCAGGACTTAGGGAATCAGCCCCAGCATTTT; CDR3: CASSSQDLGNQPQHF
J: TRBJ2-3; V: TRBV30; D: NA; size: few; DNA: TGTGCCTGGAGTCGGGGAATCACAGATACGCAGTATTTT; CDR3: CAWSRGITDTQYF
J: TRBJ2-3; V: TRBV15; D: TRBD1; size: NA; DNA: TGTGCCACCAGCAGTCCCGGGACAGGAACCACAGATACGCAGTATTTT; CDR3: CATSSPGTGTTDTQYF
J: TRBJ2-5; V: TRBV5-1; D: TRBD1; size: NA; DNA: TGCGCCAGCAGCTTGGCCCAGGGACAGCAAGAGACCCAGTACTTC; CDR3: CASSLAQGQQETQYF
J: TRBJ2-1; V: TRBV29-1; D: NA; size: few; DNA: TGCAGCGTTGAAGATACTCTGAAGTACAATGAGCAGTTCTTC; CDR3: CSVEDTLKYNEQFF
J: TRBJ1-6; V: TRBV7-6; D: TRBD1; size: NA; DNA: TGTGCCAGCAGCCCAGGACAGGGGGCTAGGTCACCCCTCCACTTT; CDR3: CASSPGQGARSPLHF
J: TRBJ2-5; V: TRBV13; D: NA; size: many; DNA: TGTGCCAGCAGCTTATACCGTATGGACGAGACCCAGTACTTC; CDR3: CASSLYRMDETQYF
J: TRBJ2-7; V: TRBV2; D: NA; size: NA; DNA: TGTGCCAGCATCCTACACCCGACGGGCTACGAGCAGTACTTC; CDR3: CASILHPTGYEQYF
J: TRBJ1-6; V: TRBV4-3; D: NA; size: NA; DNA: TGCGCCAGCAGCGCGGGTAATTCACCCCTCCACTTT; CDR3: CASSAGNSPLHF
J: TRBJ1-5; V: TRBV5-6; D: NA; size: NA; DNA: TGTGCCAGCAGCGAAGGGGGGATTCGTCAGCCCCAGCATTTT; CDR3: CASSEGGIRQPQHF
J: TRBJ1-2; V: TRBV30; D: TRBD1; size: NA; DNA: TGTGCCTGGAGTGACGGGGCAGGGGGTGGCTACACCTTC; CDR3: CAWSDGAGGGYTF
J: TRBJ1-2; V: TRBV2; D: NA; size: NA; DNA: TGTGCCAGCAGTGAACGTTTACAGTCGTATGGCTACACCTTC; CDR3: CASSERLQSYGYTF
J: TRBJ2-1; V: TRBV30; D: NA; size: once; DNA: TGTGCCTGGAGCCACCTTGGCCGTCCAGGGTCGCGAGACAATGAGCAGTTCTTC; CDR3: CAWSHLGRPGSRDNEQFF
J: TRBJ2-2; V: TRBV7-8; D: NA; size: few; DNA: TGTGCCAGCAGCTTAGAAAGGGGCAGAGACACCGGGGAGCTGTTTTTT; CDR3: CASSLERGRDTGELFF
J: TRBJ2-3; V: TRBV29-1; D: TRBD2; size: NA; DNA: TGCAGCGTTGATGCGCCGAATGGGCTAGCGGGGGAGGAGTATACGCAGTATTTT; CDR3: CSVDAPNGLAGEEYTQYF
J: TRBJ1-2; V: TRBV5-6; D: NA; size: NA; DNA: TGTGCCAGCAGCTCGGTTGGCGTGGCCTATGGCTACACCTTC; CDR3: CASSSVGVAYGYTF
J: TRBJ1-2; V: TRBV19; D: NA; size: many; DNA: TGTGCCAGCTATTCGGGACCTCGGGTGGAAGGCTACACCTTC; CDR3: CASYSGPRVEGYTF
J: TRBJ2-7; V: TRBV6-6; D: TRBD2; size: once; DNA: TGTGCCAGCAGAGTAGCGGGAGTCAACTACGAGCAGTACTTC; CDR3: CASRVAGVNYEQYF
J: TRBJ1-6; V: TRBV5-6; D: NA; size: NA; DNA: TGTGCCAGCAGCTACGGCCCATTGAGGAAGGTATCCTATAATTCACCCCTCCACTTT; CDR3: CASSYGPLRKVSYNSPLHF
J: TRBJ1-6; V: TRBV13; D: NA; size: NA; DNA: TGTGCCAGCAGCTTAGCAGGGGAAGACCGGCATTCACCCCTCCACTTT; CDR3: CASSLAGEDRHSPLHF
J: TRBJ2-1; V: TRBV7-2; D: NA; size: NA; DNA: TGTGCCAGCAGCTTGAGGGGAGGCAATGAGCAGTTCTTC; CDR3: CASSLRGGNEQFF
J: TRBJ1-2; V: TRBV29-1; D: NA; size: NA; DNA: TGCAGCGTTGTAGGGGCGTACTATGGCTACACCTTC; CDR3: CSVVGAYYGYTF
J: TRBJ2-1; V: TRBV7-2; D: NA; size: NA; DNA: TGTGCCAGCAGCCCCCGGCGGTCTGAGCAGTTCTTC; CDR3: CASSPRRSEQFF
J: TRBJ2-2; V: TRBV4-3; D: NA; size: medium-sized; DNA: TGCGCCAGCAGCCAAGATCGACAGAACACCGGGGAGCTGTTTTTT; CDR3: CASSQDRQNTGELFF
J: TRBJ2-1; V: TRBV4-3; D: TRBD1; size: NA; DNA: TGCGCCAGCAGACCGGACAGGGATCCGAACAATGAGCAGTTCTTC; CDR3: CASRPDRDPNNEQFF
J: TRBJ1-1; V: TRBV7-9; D: NA; size: NA; DNA: TGTGCCAGCAGCGTTATGAACACTGAAGCTTTCTTT; CDR3: CASSVMNTEAFF
J: TRBJ1-2; V: TRBV6-5; D: NA; size: NA; DNA: TGTGCCAGCAGTTACTCCGGGGCGTATGGCTACACCTTC; CDR3: CASSYSGAYGYTF
J: TRBJ1-2; V: TRBV5-1; D: NA; size: NA; DNA: TGCGCCAGCAGCTTAACCCCTAACTATGGCTACACCTTC; CDR3: CASSLTPNYGYTF
J: TRBJ2-5; V: TRBV10-3; D: TRBD2; size: NA; DNA: TGTGCCACCTTCAGCGGGGGCCAAGAGACCCAGTACTTC; CDR3: CATFSGGQETQYF
J: TRBJ1-1; V: TRBV13; D: NA; size: NA; DNA: TGTGCCAGCAGCTCGCTCCAGATGAACACTGAAGCTTTCTTT; CDR3: CASSSLQMNTEAFF
J: TRBJ1-2; V: TRBV15; D: NA; size: NA; DNA: TGTGCCACCAGCAGAGAATCCCTGGTACCTATAGATGGCTACACCTTC; CDR3: CATSRESLVPIDGYTF
J: TRBJ1-6; V: TRBV30; D: TRBD1; size: NA; DNA: TGTGCCTGGACTGGGGACAGGGGGCGAGGTTCACCCCTCCACTTT; CDR3: CAWTGDRGRGSPLHF
J: TRBJ2-3; V: TRBV27; D: NA; size: NA; DNA: TGTGCCAGCAGTTTATCGGTGCCAGATACGCAGTATTTT; CDR3: CASSLSVPDTQYF
J: TRBJ1-4; V: TRBV27; D: NA; size: NA; DNA: TGTGCCAGCGGTCTTCTAGGGGTGAGAGAGGAAAAACTGTTTTTT; CDR3: CASGLLGVREEKLFF
J: TRBJ2-7; V: TRBV13; D: NA; size: few; DNA: TGTGCCAGCAGCGCAGAAGGTCGGTACGAGCAGTACTTC; CDR3: CASSAEGRYEQYF
J: TRBJ2-5; V: TRBV13; D: NA; size: NA; DNA: TGTGCCAGCAACCTACGCGGGCAAGAGACCCAGTACTTC; CDR3: CASNLRGQETQYF
J: TRBJ2-7; V: TRBV29-1; D: NA; size: NA; DNA: TGCAGCGTTGAAGACATGGGGGACTACGAGCAGTACTTC; CDR3: CSVEDMGDYEQYF
J: TRBJ1-2; V: TRBV19; D: NA; size: few; DNA: TGTGCCAGTAGTGCCGGGACGGCCTATGGCTACACCTTC; CDR3: CASSAGTAYGYTF
J: TRBJ1-5; V: TRBV10-2; D: NA; size: NA; DNA: TGCGCCAGCAGTGATTGGGCCTCGGTTTCAAATCAGCCCCAGCATTTT; CDR3: CASSDWASVSNQPQHF
J: TRBJ1-5; V: TRBV6-5; D: NA; size: NA; DNA: TGTGCCAGCAGTTACTCGACCTCCCCGGAGCAGCCCCAGCATTTT; CDR3: CASSYSTSPEQPQHF
J: TRBJ2-7; V: TRBV6-5; D: NA; size: NA; DNA: TGTGCCAGCCGGGCGCGGAGCTCCTACGAGCAGTACTTC; CDR3: CASRARSSYEQYF
J: TRBJ2-2; V: TRBV5-6; D: TRBD1; size: few; DNA: TGTGCCAGCAGCTTGGAGTTACAGGGGGACACCGGGGAGCTGTTTTTT; CDR3: CASSLELQGDTGELFF
J: TRBJ2-6; V: TRBV2; D: NA; size: once; DNA: TGTGCCAGCACCATAGACAACTCTGGGGCCAACGTCCTGACTTTC; CDR3: CASTIDNSGANVLTF
J: TRBJ2-1; V: TRBV7-3; D: TRBD2; size: few; DNA: TGTGCCAGCAGCGTTAGCGGGGGGCCCTACAATGAGCAGTTCTTC; CDR3: CASSVSGGPYNEQFF